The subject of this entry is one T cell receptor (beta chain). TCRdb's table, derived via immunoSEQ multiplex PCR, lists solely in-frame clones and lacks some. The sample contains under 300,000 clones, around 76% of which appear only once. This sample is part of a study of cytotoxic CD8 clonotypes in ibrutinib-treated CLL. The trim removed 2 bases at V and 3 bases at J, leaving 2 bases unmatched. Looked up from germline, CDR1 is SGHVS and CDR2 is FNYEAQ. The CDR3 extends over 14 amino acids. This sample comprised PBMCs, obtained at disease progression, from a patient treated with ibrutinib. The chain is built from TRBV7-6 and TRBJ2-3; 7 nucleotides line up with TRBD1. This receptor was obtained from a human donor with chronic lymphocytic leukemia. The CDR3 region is CASSLRGQTDTQYF. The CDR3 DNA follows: TGTGCCAGCAGCTTAAGGGGACAGACAGATACGCAGTATTTT.